Below are 17 T cell receptor beta chains sequenced from a single sample in a study of patients and donors after allogeneic stem cell transplantation. TCRdb re-analysed the RT-PCR reads in MiXCR, keeping a single row per CDR3 protein. The sample contains around 150,000 distinct CDR3 sequences, about two fifths of which appear only once. The specimen was blood, either unsorted or a sorted T cell fraction (not recorded which). The origin of the receptors is a human donor who was either an allogeneic HSCT recipient or a stem cell or donor lymphocyte infusion donor (not recorded which). It is not recorded whose cells these are; they may come from a transplant donor.

This rearrangement joins TRBV12-3 or TRBV12-4 to TRBJ1-1; a possible D gene is TRBD1 (5 bases). The CDR3 length is 12 residues. Between the trimmed V and J ends, which lost 5 bases and 6 bases, there was a span of 10 bases. This CDR3 reads CASSPIGAEAFF. CDR3 DNA: TGTGCCAGCAGTCCAATAGGGGCTGAAGCTTTCTTT.

This chain connects TRBV4-3 to TRBJ1-2; D possibly corresponds to TRBD1 (6 bases). Trimming left V 2 bases short and J 8 bases short, with 12 bases between. This CDR3 has 13 amino acids. Germline CDR1 reads LGHNA; CDR2 reads YSLEER. CDR3 residues: CASSQFGTSGYTF. The CDR3 region has the DNA TGCGCCAGCAGCCAATTCGGGACATCAGGCTACACCTTC.

The V gene is TRBV29-1, the J gene TRBJ2-3, with a tentative D call TRBD1 (5 bases). Germline V gene lookup returns CDR1 SQVTM and CDR2 ANQGSEA. V was shortened by 6 bases and J by 2 bases, with 18 bases between the two germline ends. The CDR3 loop spans 15 amino acids. The CDR3 nucleotides are TGCAGCGTCTATTTGGGGCAGGCCTACACAGATACGCAGTATTTT. Translating it yields CSVYLGQAYTDTQYF.

The genes are TRBV6-6 and TRBJ1-4, with D unresolved. The CDR3 is 16 residues long. Germline CDR1 and CDR2: MNHNY and SVGAGI (reference sequence). Trimming left V 8 bases short and J 4 bases short, with 20 bases between. In DNA, the CDR3 is TGTGCCAGCGAGTACCGGGTGGGGATGGATAATGAAAAACTGTTTTTT. It yields the protein CASEYRVGMDNEKLFF.

The chain joins TRBV9 to TRBJ1-1; 10 nucleotides line up with TRBD1. This CDR3 spans 17 amino acids. Germline CDR1 is SGDLS and CDR2 is YYNGEE. V lost 4 bases and J lost 1; bases outside the gene matches: 10. CDR3 loop: CASSSGDRGGRNTEAFF. CDR3 bases: TGTGCCAGCAGCTCGGGGGACAGGGGCGGCCGGAACACTGAAGCTTTCTTT. Full variable domain (missing parts from reference TRBV9 and TRBJ1-1): DSGVTQTPKHLITATGQRVTLRCSPRSGDLSVYWYQQSLDQGLQFLIQYYNGEERAKGNILERFSAQQFPDLHSELNLSSLELGDSALYFCASSSGDRGGRNTEAFFGQGTRLTVV.

This chain joins TRBV12-3 or TRBV12-4 and TRBJ1-1; 7 bases agree with TRBD1. CDR3 length equals 15 residues. V was clipped by 5 bases and J by 4 bases; unmatched bases: 10. The CDR3 nucleotides read TGTGCCAGCAGTCCGACCCTAACAGGGGTCACTGAAGCTTTCTTT. Translating gives CASSPTLTGVTEAFF.

The chain uses TRBV5-1 and TRBJ1-2; D may be TRBD1 (6 bases). The germline V and J ends were trimmed by 0 bases and 7 bases, with 10 bases remaining between them. Germline CDR1 reads SGHRS; CDR2 reads YFSETQ. The CDR3 is made up of 13 amino acids. CDR3 loop: CASSLEQGGGYTF. The CDR3 nucleotides read TGCGCCAGCAGCTTGGAACAGGGAGGTGGCTACACCTTC.

The chain uses TRBV30 and TRBJ1-5; D perhaps matches TRBD1 (5 bases). The CDR3 loop spans 13 amino acids. Per the germline V gene, CDR1 is GTSNPN and CDR2 is SVGIG (reference sequence). The ends were cut back, 8 bases at V and 0 bases at J, with 11 bases in the middle. The CDR3 region is CAVDGGSNQPQHF. The CDR3 DNA reads as TGTGCCGTGGACGGGGGTAGCAATCAGCCCCAGCATTTT. Together with reference TRBV30 and TRBJ1-5, the CDR3 gives the full variable domain: SQTIHQWPATLVQPVGSPLSLECTVEGTSNPNLYWYRQAAGRGLQLLFYSVGIGQISSEVPQNLSASRPQDRQFILSSKKLLLSDSGFYLCAVDGGSNQPQHFGDGTRLSIL.

The chain recombines TRBV5-1 with TRBJ2-2; D is uncertain. CDR3 length: 16 amino acids. Germline V lookup: CDR1 SGHRS, CDR2 YFSETQ. V lost 0 bases and J 1 base, leaving 10 bases between the germline ends. The CDR3 sequence: CASSLGPPRNTGELFF. CDR3 DNA sequence: TGCGCCAGCAGCTTGGGCCCGCCTCGGAACACCGGGGAGCTGTTTTTT.

The chain links TRBV7-8 to TRBJ2-2; the match to TRBD2 covers 10 bases. Germline V lookup: CDR1 SGHVS, CDR2 FQNEAQ. The CDR3 is 16 amino acids. The V and J ends lost 4 bases and 3 bases, in that order; junction bases with no gene match: 5. Written as DNA, the CDR3 is TGTGCCAGCAGCTCGTGGACTAGCGGTTACACCGGGGAGCTGTTTTTT. Its translation is CASSSWTSGYTGELFF.

The V and J genes are TRBV4-2 and TRBJ1-2, with D possibly matching TRBD1 (5 bases). The V gene's germline CDR1 is LGHNA and CDR2 YNFKEQ. This CDR3 has 15 amino acids. V lost 3 bases to trimming and J lost 1 base, with 12 bases between them. The CDR3 spells CASSHTSGLNYGYTF. CDR3 sequence (DNA): TGTGCCAGCAGCCATACCTCAGGGCTTAACTATGGCTACACCTTC.

This clonotype was seen at least ten times. The V and J genes are TRBV9 and TRBJ1-4; 7 bases match TRBD1. Germline V CDR1 and CDR2: SGDLS, YYNGEE. With V trimmed by 0 bases and J by 7 bases, 6 bases remained unmatched. The CDR3 covers 15 residues. The CDR3 bases are TGTGCCAGCAGCGTAGCTGGGACAGTGGGTGAAAAACTGTTTTTT. Amino acids: CASSVAGTVGEKLFF.

The chain uses TRBV5-1 and TRBJ2-1; tentative D call: TRBD1 (6 bases). CDR1 and CDR2 (germline): SGHRS, YFSETQ. The CDR3 contains 16 residues. V lost 5 bases, J lost 0 bases, and 15 bases lay in between. CDR3 amino acids: CASSLAGVSSYNEQFF. DNA for the CDR3: TGCGCCAGCAGTCTGGCAGGGGTGAGCTCCTACAATGAGCAGTTCTTC.

The chain recombines TRBV6-5 with TRBJ1-2; no clear D. The V and J ends lost 6 bases and 1 base respectively, with 15 bases between them. Germline V gene sequence: CDR1 MNHEY, CDR2 SVGAGI. CDR3 length: 15 amino acids. CDR3 sequence reads: CASRQTRGSNYGYTF. The CDR3 DNA reads as TGTGCCAGCAGGCAAACCCGAGGGAGTAACTATGGCTACACCTTC.

The CDR3 nucleotides are TGTGCCAGCAGTTACTCGGGGACAGGTCTTGGCTACACCTTC. Amino acids: CASSYSGTGLGYTF. V is TRBV6-5 and J is TRBJ1-2; 8 bases align to TRBD1. This CDR3 is built from 14 residues. Germline V gives CDR1 MNHEY, CDR2 SVGAGI. V lost 0 bases, J lost 7 bases, and 4 bases stayed unmatched.

The rearrangement links TRBV7-2 to TRBJ2-1; D may match TRBD1 or TRBD2 (5 bases each). Germline V gene data show CDR1 as SGHTA and CDR2 as FQGNSA. This CDR3 is built from 14 residues. Trimming removed 1 base from V and 6 bases from J, with 10 bases in between. CDR3 sequence (DNA): TGTGCCAGCAGCTTAGAGACTACAGGCAATGAGCAGTTCTTC. This gives the protein CASSLETTGNEQFF.

This clonotype was observed a few times. V usage is TRBV10-3 and J usage is TRBJ2-1; weak D call: TRBD1 (5 bases). CDR3 length: 11 amino acids. V was shortened by 6 bases and J by 5 bases, with 5 bases between the two germline ends. The V gene's germline CDR1 is ENHRY and CDR2 SYGVKD. CDR3 sequence (DNA): TGTGCCATCAGAGGGGACAATGAGCAGTTCTTC. This codes for CAIRGDNEQFF.